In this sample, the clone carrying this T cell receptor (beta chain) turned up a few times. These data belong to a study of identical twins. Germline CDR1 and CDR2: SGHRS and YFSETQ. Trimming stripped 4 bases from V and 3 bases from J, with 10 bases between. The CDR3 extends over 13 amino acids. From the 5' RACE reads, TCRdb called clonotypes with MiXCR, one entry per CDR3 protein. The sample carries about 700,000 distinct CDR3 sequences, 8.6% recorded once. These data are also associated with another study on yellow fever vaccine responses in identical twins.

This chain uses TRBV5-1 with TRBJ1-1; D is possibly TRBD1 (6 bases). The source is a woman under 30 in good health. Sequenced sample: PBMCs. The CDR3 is CASSRNRDTEAFF. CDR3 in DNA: TGCGCCAGCAGCAGAAACAGGGACACTGAAGCTTTCTTT.